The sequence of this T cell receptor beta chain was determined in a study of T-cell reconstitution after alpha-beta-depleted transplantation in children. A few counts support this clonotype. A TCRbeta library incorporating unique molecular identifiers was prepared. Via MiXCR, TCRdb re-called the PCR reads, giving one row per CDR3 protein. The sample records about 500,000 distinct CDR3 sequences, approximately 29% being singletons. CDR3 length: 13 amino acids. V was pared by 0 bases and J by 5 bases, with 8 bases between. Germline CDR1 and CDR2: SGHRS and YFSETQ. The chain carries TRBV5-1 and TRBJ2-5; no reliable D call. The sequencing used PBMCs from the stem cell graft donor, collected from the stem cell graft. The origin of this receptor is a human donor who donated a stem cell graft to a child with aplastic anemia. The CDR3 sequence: CASSLEHRETQYF. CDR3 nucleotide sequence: TGCGCCAGCAGCTTGGAACACCGGGAGACCCAGTACTTC.